These T cell receptor beta chains were read from a single sample in a study of blood T cell repertoires in COVID-19. Assay used: immunoSEQ multiplex PCR; TCRdb lists only in-frame clones, some missing. The profile shows around 330,000 clones, 75% to 90% of them singletons. Sequenced: PBMCs or T cells enriched from blood (not recorded which). All receptors come from a man in his 60s who had recovered from COVID-19. The CDR3 runs from the conserved cysteine through the conserved F or W. Each record gives: CDR3 DNA, CDR3 protein, J gene, V gene, D gene. The D gene is left open where the match is weak.

TGTGCCAGCTCACAATCCGGGACAGGACTCCCCTACGAGCAGTACTTC	CASSQSGTGLPYEQYF	TRBJ2-7	TRBV18	TRBD1
TGTGCCAGCAGCTTAAGTGGCGGGGTTTACACTGAAGCTTTCTTT	CASSLSGGVYTEAFF	TRBJ1-1	TRBV7-3	.
TGTGCCAGCAGCTCAACTAGCGAGAACACCGGGGAGCTGTTTTTT	CASSSTSENTGELFF	TRBJ2-2	TRBV7-9	TRBD2
TGCGCCAGCAGCTCCCGACAGCAAACTGAAGCTTTCTTT	CASSSRQQTEAFF	TRBJ1-1	TRBV5-1	.
TGTGCCAGCAGCTTAGGGACAGGGCGCATGAACACTGAAGCTTTCTTT	CASSLGTGRMNTEAFF	TRBJ1-1	TRBV7-9	TRBD1
TGTGCCAGCAGCTTGGGACTAGCGGGAGTTGGTGAGCAGTTCTTC	CASSLGLAGVGEQFF	TRBJ2-1	TRBV5-6	TRBD2
TGTGCCAGCAGCCCCTTTTTAACTAGGATTCACAACGAGCAGTACTTC	CASSPFLTRIHNEQYF	TRBJ2-7	TRBV27	.
TGTGCCAGCAGAGGAGGATATTTAACCGGGGAGCTGTTTTTT	CASRGGYLTGELFF	TRBJ2-2	TRBV2	.
TGTGCCGGTAGAAGGAACACTGAAGCTTTCTTT	CAGRRNTEAFF	TRBJ1-1	TRBV28	.
TGTGCCAGCAGTTACGGCGGACAGGGGACCTACGAGCAGTACTTC	CASSYGGQGTYEQYF	TRBJ2-7	TRBV6-5	TRBD1
TGTGCCAGCAGCCCGTACAGGGACCTATACAATGAGCAGTTCTTC	CASSPYRDLYNEQFF	TRBJ2-1	TRBV5-6	.
TGTGCCAGCTCACCAAACACGGCGACAGGGGGAACTAACTATGGCTACACCTTC	CASSPNTATGGTNYGYTF	TRBJ1-2	TRBV18	TRBD1
TGTGCCAGCAGCTCGGGGACTAGCGGGCTCTTCCCCGAGCAGTACTTC	CASSSGTSGLFPEQYF	TRBJ2-7	TRBV5-4	TRBD2
TGTGCCAGCTCAACGTTAGGGGCAGATACGCAGTATTTT	CASSTLGADTQYF	TRBJ2-3	TRBV18	.
TGTGCCAGCGGACCCTGGGACAGGGGGTTCTACGAGCAGTACTTC	CASGPWDRGFYEQYF	TRBJ2-7	TRBV28	TRBD1